The T cell receptor (beta chain) under discussion was sequenced for a study of a mutant IDH1 vaccine in newly diagnosed glioma. On the study more broadly: Mean patient age was around 40 years; about 60% were male and around 40% female. Most patients had radiochemotherapy with temozolomide before enrollment; others had one alone.

The time point: baseline, week 1 (first vaccination visit). The treatment denotes: pre-vaccination baseline after standard-of-care therapy. Tumors from donors were new WHO grade 3 or 4 IDH1-mutant astrocytomas with ATRX loss. The protocol was immunoSEQ multiplex PCR, while the TCRdb copy is restricted to in-frame clones and leaves out a portion. The sample has approximately 52,000 clones, 70% to 80% seen once. Comment on this clone: Antigen unknown.

CDR3 size: 13 residues. V lost 11 bases, J lost 6 bases, and 12 bases stayed unmatched. The germline gives CDR1 MNHNY, CDR2 SVGAGI (reference sequence). Study results and caveats: Of the patients, 80% to 95% had vaccine-induced immune responses.

Here the sequenced sample was PBMCs, taken from a glioma patient treated with radiotherapy, temozolomide or both. The sequence was obtained from a woman aged 40-49 years with glioma. The rearrangement links TRBV6-6 to TRBJ1-1; 7 positions match TRBD1. CDR3 sequence reads: CAARGGPFAEAFF. The CDR3 DNA follows: TGTGCCGCCAGGGGGGGGCCGTTCGCTGAAGCTTTCTTT.